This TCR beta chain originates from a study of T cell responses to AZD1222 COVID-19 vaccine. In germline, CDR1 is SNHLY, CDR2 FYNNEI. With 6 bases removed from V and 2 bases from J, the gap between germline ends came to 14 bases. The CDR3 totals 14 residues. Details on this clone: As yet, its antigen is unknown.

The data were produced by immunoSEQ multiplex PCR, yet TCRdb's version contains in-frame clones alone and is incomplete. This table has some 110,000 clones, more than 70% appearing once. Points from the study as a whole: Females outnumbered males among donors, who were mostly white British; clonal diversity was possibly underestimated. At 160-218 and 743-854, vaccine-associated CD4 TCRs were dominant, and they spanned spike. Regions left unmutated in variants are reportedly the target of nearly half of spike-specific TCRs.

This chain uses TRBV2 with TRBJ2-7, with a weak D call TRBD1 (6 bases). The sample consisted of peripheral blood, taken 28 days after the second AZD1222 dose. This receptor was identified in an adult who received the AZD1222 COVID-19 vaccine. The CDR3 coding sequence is TGTGCCAGCAGGGGGACAACCCAGGCCTACGAGCAGTACTTC. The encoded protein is CASRGTTQAYEQYF.